Listed below are T cell receptor beta chains from one sample, sequenced in a study of OX40 agonist ivuxolimab in advanced cancers. TCRdb's table, derived via immunoSEQ multiplex PCR, lists solely in-frame clones and lacks some. The sample includes approximately 74,000 clones, around nine tenths of them seen just once. Specimen: CD4+ or CD8+ T cells sorted from blood, collected in a trial of the OX40 agonist ivuxolimab. These TCRs come from an adult with an advanced solid tumor such as melanoma, head and neck, liver or kidney cancer. CDR3s include the opening cysteine and the closing phenylalanine or tryptophan. The order of the fields is D gene, clone size, J gene, V gene, CDR3 protein, CDR3 DNA. D genes are given only for firm matches. Clone size, where shown, is once, few, many, or a class for clones that have expanded.

D: .; size: .; J: TRBJ2-3; V: TRBV7-9; CDR3: CASSHELRDTQYF; DNA: TGTGCCAGCAGCCACGAACTGCGAGATACGCAGTATTTT
D: TRBD2; size: .; J: TRBJ2-1; V: TRBV11-2; CDR3: CASSLGSGTSGGEQFF; DNA: TGTGCCAGCAGCTTAGGATCCGGGACTAGCGGGGGGGAGCAGTTCTTC
D: .; size: .; J: TRBJ2-5; V: TRBV30; CDR3: CAWSVFRETQYF; DNA: TGTGCCTGGAGTGTCTTCAGGGAGACCCAGTACTTC
D: TRBD2; size: .; J: TRBJ2-2; V: TRBV10-3; CDR3: CAISPGPSGRRANTGELFF; DNA: TGTGCCATCAGCCCAGGTCCTAGCGGGAGGAGGGCGAACACCGGGGAGCTGTTTTTT
D: .; size: .; J: TRBJ2-3; V: TRBV20-1; CDR3: CSAHPSQYF; DNA: TGCAGTGCCCACCCTTCGCAGTATTTT
D: TRBD2; size: .; J: TRBJ2-2; V: TRBV4-2; CDR3: CASSQEMAGVSGELFF; DNA: TGTGCCAGCAGCCAAGAGATGGCGGGAGTGTCCGGGGAGCTGTTTTTT
D: TRBD2; size: .; J: TRBJ2-3; V: TRBV9; CDR3: CASSAEGRGGWDTQYF; DNA: TGTGCCAGCAGCGCCGAGGGGCGGGGGGGCTGGGATACGCAGTATTTT
D: .; size: .; J: TRBJ1-1; V: TRBV19; CDR3: CASSIPNAEAFF; DNA: TGTGCCAGTAGTATTCCGAACGCTGAAGCTTTCTTT
D: .; size: .; J: TRBJ1-2; V: TRBV12-5; CDR3: CASGLVPGANYGYTF; DNA: TGTGCTAGTGGTTTGGTACCGGGGGCGAACTATGGCTACACCTTC
D: .; size: .; J: TRBJ1-1; V: TRBV27; CDR3: CASSLVPLGQGLTEAFF; DNA: TGTGCCAGCAGTTTAGTCCCCCTTGGGCAGGGATTAACTGAAGCTTTCTTT
D: .; size: .; J: TRBJ2-3; V: TRBV14; CDR3: CASSQRRPRAQDTQYF; DNA: TGTGCCAGCAGCCAACGACGCCCCCGGGCCCAAGATACGCAGTATTTT
D: .; size: .; J: TRBJ2-7; V: TRBV27; CDR3: CASSSVGGSYEQYF; DNA: TGTGCCAGCAGCTCCGTAGGAGGGAGCTACGAGCAGTACTTC
D: .; size: few; J: TRBJ2-7; V: TRBV5-6; CDR3: CASSFPGRTYEQYF; DNA: TGTGCCAGCAGCTTTCCGGGACGGACCTACGAGCAGTACTTC
D: .; size: .; J: TRBJ2-7; V: TRBV19; CDR3: CASSIGPYYEQYF; DNA: TGTGCCAGTAGTATCGGACCGTATTACGAGCAGTACTTC
D: .; size: few; J: TRBJ2-2; V: TRBV7-2; CDR3: CASKWLYAPGELFF; DNA: TGTGCCAGCAAATGGCTTTATGCCCCCGGGGAGCTGTTTTTT
D: TRBD2; size: once; J: TRBJ2-3; V: TRBV13; CDR3: CASSLGGLSTDTQYF; DNA: TGTGCCAGCAGCTTAGGGGGACTAAGCACAGATACGCAGTATTTT
D: .; size: .; J: TRBJ2-7; V: TRBV28; CDR3: CASSWSTSSYEQYF; DNA: TGTGCCAGCAGTTGGTCGACGAGCTCCTACGAGCAGTACTTC
D: .; size: once; J: TRBJ2-2; V: TRBV7-9; CDR3: CASGSTNVGTGELFF; DNA: TGTGCCAGCGGCTCTACCAACGTTGGAACCGGGGAGCTGTTTTTT
D: TRBD1; size: .; J: TRBJ1-2; V: TRBV27; CDR3: CASRGQGYGYTF; DNA: TGTGCCAGCAGGGGACAGGGCTATGGCTACACCTTC
D: .; size: .; J: TRBJ2-6; V: TRBV21-1; CDR3: CASSKGGAISGANVLTF; DNA: TGTGCCAGCAGCAAGGGGGGGGCTATCTCTGGGGCCAACGTCCTGACTTTC
D: TRBD1; size: .; J: TRBJ1-5; V: TRBV19; CDR3: CASSISRGLGNQPQHF; DNA: TGTGCCAGTAGTATCTCAAGGGGGCTTGGCAATCAGCCCCAGCATTTT
D: .; size: .; J: TRBJ2-2; V: TRBV6-6; CDR3: CASKLTNTGELFF; DNA: TGTGCCAGCAAGCTGACGAACACCGGGGAGCTGTTTTTT
D: .; size: .; J: TRBJ2-2; V: TRBV28; CDR3: CASNPGTDSSNTGELFF; DNA: TGTGCCAGCAATCCCGGCACGGACAGCTCGAACACCGGGGAGCTGTTTTTT
D: .; size: .; J: TRBJ2-7; V: TRBV14; CDR3: CASSQVGGTGTYEQYF; DNA: TGTGCCAGCAGCCAAGTCGGCGGGACGGGAACCTACGAGCAGTACTTC
D: .; size: .; J: TRBJ2-3; V: TRBV4-1; CDR3: CASSQEAGRSTDTQYF; DNA: TGCGCCAGCAGCCAGGAGGCTGGAAGGAGCACAGATACGCAGTATTTT
D: .; size: .; J: TRBJ1-1; V: TRBV9; CDR3: CASTLDTRNTEAFF; DNA: TGTGCCAGCACCCTGGACACAAGGAACACTGAAGCTTTCTTT
D: TRBD1; size: .; J: TRBJ2-5; V: TRBV9; CDR3: CASSPPSTGLETQYF; DNA: TGTGCCAGCAGCCCCCCGTCGACAGGGCTAGAGACCCAGTACTTC
D: TRBD2; size: .; J: TRBJ2-1; V: TRBV13; CDR3: CASSPRGGLAGDNEQFF; DNA: TGTGCCAGCAGCCCAAGGGGTGGACTAGCGGGAGATAATGAGCAGTTCTTC
D: .; size: .; J: TRBJ1-1; V: TRBV27; CDR3: CASRRGRDMNTEAFF; DNA: TGTGCCAGCAGGAGAGGAAGGGATATGAACACTGAAGCTTTCTTT
D: TRBD1; size: .; J: TRBJ2-3; V: TRBV4-1; CDR3: CASSRGQGADTQYF; DNA: TGCGCCAGCAGCCGGGGACAGGGGGCAGATACGCAGTATTTT
D: .; size: .; J: TRBJ2-1; V: TRBV27; CDR3: CASSLLGNEQFF; DNA: TGTGCCAGCAGTCTCTTAGGGAATGAGCAGTTCTTC
D: .; size: .; J: TRBJ1-5; V: TRBV5-6; CDR3: CASSPGAGNGTSLNQPQHF; DNA: TGTGCCAGCAGCCCCGGGGCAGGCAACGGGACATCCCTCAATCAGCCCCAGCATTTT
D: .; size: .; J: TRBJ2-3; V: TRBV13; CDR3: CASSLGRATDTQYF; DNA: TGTGCCAGCAGCTTAGGGAGGGCCACAGATACGCAGTATTTT
D: TRBD1; size: .; J: TRBJ1-1; V: TRBV27; CDR3: CASSPLDRENTEAFF; DNA: TGTGCCAGCAGTCCCCTGGACAGGGAGAACACTGAAGCTTTCTTT
D: .; size: .; J: TRBJ2-7; V: TRBV27; CDR3: CASSLVGLDPGRYEQYF; DNA: TGTGCCAGCAGTTTAGTGGGTTTGGATCCCGGACGGTACGAGCAGTACTTC
D: .; size: .; J: TRBJ2-1; V: TRBV4-1; CDR3: CASAGVSDEQFF; DNA: TGCGCCAGCGCTGGTGTAAGCGATGAGCAGTTCTTC
D: .; size: .; J: TRBJ2-1; V: TRBV6-1; CDR3: CASSESLGWDEQFF; DNA: TGTGCCAGCAGTGAGTCCCTCGGGTGGGATGAGCAGTTCTTC
D: .; size: .; J: TRBJ2-7; V: TRBV7-6; CDR3: CASSLAEGSTEQYF; DNA: TGTGCCAGCAGCTTAGCTGAGGGAAGCACCGAGCAGTACTTC
D: TRBD1; size: .; J: TRBJ1-1; V: TRBV5-1; CDR3: CASSFYSDRGEAFF; DNA: TGCGCCAGCAGCTTTTACTCGGACAGGGGTGAAGCTTTCTTT
D: .; size: .; J: TRBJ1-3; V: TRBV4-1; CDR3: CASSQDPRNTIYF; DNA: TGCGCCAGCAGCCAAGATCCGAGGAACACCATATATTTT